This T cell receptor (beta chain) was sequenced for a study of blood T cell repertoires in COVID-19. On the study more broadly: Researchers got acute and convalescent COVID-19 samples from the United States, Italy and Spain. From T cells, B-cell-depleted T cells, or PBMCs came the material, which was cDNA or gDNA.

The CDR3 is 13 residues long. Trimming took 3 bases from V and 2 from J, leaving 5 bases between them. Germline V gene lookup returns CDR1 ENHRY and CDR2 SYGVKD. Study processing details: The authors estimated nucleated cell counts from reference gene primer amplification. Some clones are missing from TCRdb's copy, which holds only in-frame ones; the method was immunoSEQ multiplex PCR. V and J calls and clone size follow that table, whereas D and trimming were derived from the DNA. The sample records fewer than 350,000 clones, around 81% being singletons. The specimen sequenced was peripheral blood. The chain recombines TRBV10-3 with TRBJ1-5, with D possibly being TRBD1 (5 bases). This TCR derives from a woman aged 60-75 years with active or convalescent COVID-19. The DNA of the CDR3 is TGTGCCATCAGTGAAGGGGGCAATCAGCCCCAGCATTTT. This gives the protein CAISEGGNQPQHF.